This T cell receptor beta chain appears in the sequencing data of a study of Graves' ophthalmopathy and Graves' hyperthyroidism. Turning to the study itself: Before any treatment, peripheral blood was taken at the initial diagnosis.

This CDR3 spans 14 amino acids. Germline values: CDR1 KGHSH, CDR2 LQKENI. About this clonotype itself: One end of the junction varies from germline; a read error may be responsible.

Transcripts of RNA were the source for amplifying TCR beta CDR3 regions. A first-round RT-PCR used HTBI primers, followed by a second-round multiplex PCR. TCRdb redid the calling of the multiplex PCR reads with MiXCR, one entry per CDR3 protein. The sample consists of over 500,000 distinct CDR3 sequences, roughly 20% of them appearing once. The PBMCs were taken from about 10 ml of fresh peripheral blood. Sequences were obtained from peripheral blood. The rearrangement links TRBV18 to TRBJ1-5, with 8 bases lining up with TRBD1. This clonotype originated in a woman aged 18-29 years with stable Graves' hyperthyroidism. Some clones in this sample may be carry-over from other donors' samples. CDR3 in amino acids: CANSLTGDNQPQHF. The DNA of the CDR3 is TGTGCCAACTCACTGACAGGGGATAATCAGCCCCAGCATTTT.